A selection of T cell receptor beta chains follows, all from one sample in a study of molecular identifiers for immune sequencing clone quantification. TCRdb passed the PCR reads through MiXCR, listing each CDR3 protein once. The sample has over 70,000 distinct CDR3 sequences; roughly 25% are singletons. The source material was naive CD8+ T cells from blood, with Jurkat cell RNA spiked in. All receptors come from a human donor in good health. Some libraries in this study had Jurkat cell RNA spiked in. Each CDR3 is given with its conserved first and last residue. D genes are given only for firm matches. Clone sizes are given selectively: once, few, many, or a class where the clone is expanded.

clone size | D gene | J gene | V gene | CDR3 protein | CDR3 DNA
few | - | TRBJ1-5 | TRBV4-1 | CASSQEDTFNQPQRF | TGCGCCAGCAGCCAAGAGGATACATTCAATCAGCCCCAGCGTTTT
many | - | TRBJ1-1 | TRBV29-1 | CSVPVYTEAFF | TGCAGCGTACCCGTTTACACTGAAGCTTTCTTT
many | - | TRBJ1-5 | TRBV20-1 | CSASGVGAGGNQPQHF | TGCAGTGCTTCCGGGGTGGGTGCCGGAGGCAATCAGCCCCAGCATTTT
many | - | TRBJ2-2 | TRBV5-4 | CASSLSGELFF | TGTGCCAGCAGTCTCTCCGGGGAGCTGTTTTTT
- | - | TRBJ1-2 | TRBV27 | CASSLVGEGLANYGYTF | TGTGCCAGCAGTTTAGTAGGAGAAGGACTAGCTAACTATGGCTACACCTTC
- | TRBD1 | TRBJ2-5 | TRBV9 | CASSVQGEKTQYF | TGTGCCAGCAGCGTCCAGGGGGAAAAGACCCAGTACTTC
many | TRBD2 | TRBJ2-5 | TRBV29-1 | CSVEFPAGVETQYF | TGCAGCGTTGAATTTCCAGCGGGGGTAGAGACCCAGTACTTC
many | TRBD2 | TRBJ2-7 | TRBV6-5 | CASRSAGGGRYEQYF | TGTGCCAGCAGAAGCGCGGGGGGGGGGCGCTACGAGCAGTACTTC
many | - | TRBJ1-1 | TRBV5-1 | CASSLARNRETEAFF | TGCGCCAGCAGCTTGGCCCGGAACAGAGAGACTGAAGCTTTCTTT
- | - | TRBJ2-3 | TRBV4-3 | CASGQSSRASTDTQYF | TGCGCCAGCGGCCAGTCTAGCCGGGCAAGCACAGATACGCAGTATTTT
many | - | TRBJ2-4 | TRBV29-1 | CSVFTGEGKNIQYF | TGCAGCGTGTTCACAGGGGAGGGCAAAAACATTCAGTACTTC
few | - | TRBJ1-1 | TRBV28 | CASRSGMNTEAFF | TGTGCCAGCAGGTCCGGGATGAACACTGAAGCTTTCTTT
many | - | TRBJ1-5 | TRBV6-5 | CASVVGVGQPQHF | TGTGCCAGCGTTGTGGGGGTAGGTCAGCCCCAGCATTTT
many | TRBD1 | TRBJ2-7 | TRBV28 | CASSLPRQGSYEQYF | TGTGCCAGCAGTTTACCCCGACAGGGGTCCTACGAGCAGTACTTC
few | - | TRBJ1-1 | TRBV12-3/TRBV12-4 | CASSPRRGTEAFF | TGTGCCAGCAGTCCGCGGAGAGGCACTGAAGCTTTCTTT
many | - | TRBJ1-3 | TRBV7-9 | CASSLVVQGIGNTIYF | TGTGCCAGCAGCTTAGTCGTTCAGGGGATTGGAAACACCATATATTTT
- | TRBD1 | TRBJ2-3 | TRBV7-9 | CASSFGRTGTTDTKYF | TGTGCCAGCAGCTTTGGTAGGACAGGGACCACAGATACGAAGTATTTT
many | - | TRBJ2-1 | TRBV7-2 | CASSLLSSYNEQFF | TGTGCCAGCAGCTTACTCAGCTCCTACAATGAGCAGTTCTTC
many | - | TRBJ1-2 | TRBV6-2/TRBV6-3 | CASEGADYGYTF | TGTGCCAGCGAGGGCGCCGACTATGGCTACACCTTC
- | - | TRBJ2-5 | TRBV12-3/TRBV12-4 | CASSFLGDQETQYF | TGTGCCAGCAGTTTTTTAGGGGACCAAGAGACCCAGTACTTC
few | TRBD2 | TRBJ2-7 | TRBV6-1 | CASSTTSGSYEQYF | TGTGCCAGCAGTACGACTAGCGGGAGCTACGAGCAGTACTTC
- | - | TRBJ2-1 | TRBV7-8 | CANSSTPRQALYNEQFF | TGTGCCAACAGCTCTACCCCACGACAGGCTCTATACAATGAGCAGTTCTTC
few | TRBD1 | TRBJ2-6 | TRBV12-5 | CASGTGTGTGANVLTF | TGTGCTAGTGGTACCGGGACAGGGACTGGGGCCAACGTCCTGACTTTC
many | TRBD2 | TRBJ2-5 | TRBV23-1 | CASSHLSASGSVETQYF | TGCGCCAGCAGTCACCTGTCCGCTAGCGGGAGTGTTGAGACCCAGTACTTC
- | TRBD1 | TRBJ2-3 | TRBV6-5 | CASSHGQGRPEDLTDTQYF | TGTGCCAGCAGTCATGGACAGGGGCGGCCGGAGGATCTCACAGATACGCAGTATTTT
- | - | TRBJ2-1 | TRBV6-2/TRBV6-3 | CASSTGTANEQFF | TGTGCCAGCAGTACCGGGACCGCCAATGAGCAGTTCTTC
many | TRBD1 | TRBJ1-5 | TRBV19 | CASSIVQGANQPQHF | TGTGCCAGTAGTATAGTGCAGGGGGCGAATCAGCCCCAGCATTTT
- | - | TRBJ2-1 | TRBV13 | CASSLASDEQFF | TGTGCCAGCAGCCTAGCTAGCGACGAGCAGTTCTTC
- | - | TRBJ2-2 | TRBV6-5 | CASSYMGLDTGELFF | TGTGCCAGCAGTTACATGGGACTGGACACCGGGGAGCTGTTTTTT
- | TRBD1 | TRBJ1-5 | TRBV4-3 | CASSQEVPGQGLENQPQHF | TGCGCCAGCAGCCAAGAGGTTCCGGGACAGGGGCTAGAAAATCAGCCCCAGCATTTT
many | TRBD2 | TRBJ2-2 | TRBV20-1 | CSARDDWTSTGELFF | TGCAGTGCTAGAGATGACTGGACTAGCACCGGGGAGCTGTTTTTT
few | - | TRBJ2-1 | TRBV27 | CASFDSSYNEQFF | TGTGCCAGCTTTGACTCCTCCTACAATGAGCAGTTCTTC
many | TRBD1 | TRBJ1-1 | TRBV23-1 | CASSQADRGGTEAFF | TGCGCCAGCAGTCAAGCAGACAGGGGAGGCACTGAAGCTTTCTTT
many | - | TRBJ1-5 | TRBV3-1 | CASSQVRSGCNQPQHF | TGTGCCAGCAGCCAAGTCCGCAGCGGGTGCAATCAGCCCCAGCATTTT
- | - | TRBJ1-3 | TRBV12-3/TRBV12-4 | CASSPSLIGSGNTIYF | TGTGCCAGCAGCCCTTCCTTGATCGGCTCTGGAAACACCATATATTTT
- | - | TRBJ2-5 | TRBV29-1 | CGVGLLGAETQYF | TGCGGCGTTGGTCTACTCGGCGCCGAGACCCAGTACTTC
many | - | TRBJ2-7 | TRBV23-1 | CASRARPTPVLHEQYF | TGCGCCAGCAGAGCCCGGCCGACTCCAGTACTTCACGAGCAGTACTTC
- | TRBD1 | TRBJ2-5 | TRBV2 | CASSDWTGPLETQYF | TGTGCCAGCAGTGATTGGACAGGGCCGTTGGAGACCCAGTACTTC
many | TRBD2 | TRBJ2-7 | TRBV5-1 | CASSSGTSATYEQYF | TGCGCCAGCAGCTCCGGGACTAGCGCGACCTACGAGCAGTACTTC